This TCR beta chain appears in the sequencing data of a study of blood T cell repertoires in COVID-19. Study as a whole: Sources were T cells, B-cell-depleted T cells, or PBMCs; the material itself was cDNA or gDNA.

From germline, CDR1 is SGHDT and CDR2 YYEEEE. There are 15 residues in the CDR3. The ends lost 2 bases at V and 4 bases at J; junction bases unmatched: 5. The method was immunoSEQ multiplex PCR; TCRdb's version includes in-frame clones alone and lacks a portion of them. The top ten clones hold about 5.8% of a sample with more than 110,000 clones, under 90% of them seen once. The rearrangement links TRBV5-6 to TRBJ2-3; 9 positions agree with TRBD1. The clonotype comes from a human donor in a cohort sampled during active COVID-19. Sequenced input: peripheral blood. In DNA, the CDR3 is TGTGCCAGCAGCTTCGGGTGGACAGGGGCAGATACGCAGTATTTT. Its protein product is CASSFGWTGADTQYF.